These 22 T cell receptor beta chains were all obtained from the same sample, sequenced in a study of beta chain features in type 1 diabetes. The whole isolated RNA underwent reverse transcription, so sequencing captured expressed TCRB transcripts. Sequencing used immunoSEQ multiplex PCR; TCRdb keeps in-frame clones, though not all of them. The sample includes about 160,000 clones, 6.5% to 8.5% seen only once; the top ten take over 0.5%. Antigens of these TCRs are unknown. Study-wide findings and caveats: TCRB CDR3 length was moderately but significantly reduced in all four CD4+ subsets of Type 1 diabetes patients.

The sample comprised central memory CD4+ T cells from blood. All receptors come from a woman under 30 with type 1 diabetes.

This clone was seen only a few times. This chain joins TRBV10-3 and TRBJ2-7; a possible D gene is TRBD1 (5 bases). V lost 2 bases to trimming and J lost 5 bases, with 16 bases between them. This CDR3 spans 15 amino acids. Germline V lookup: CDR1 ENHRY, CDR2 SYGVKD. The CDR3 DNA sequence: TGTGCCATCAGTGAGCGCTTTAGGGGTGGTGACGAGCAGTACTTC. Protein sequence: CAISERFRGGDEQYF.

In this sample, this clone turned up a few times. The V and J genes are TRBV30 and TRBJ2-3; TRBD2 agrees at 7 bases. V shed 3 bases and J 6 bases; nucleotides not matched to a gene: 9. The CDR3 consists of 14 residues. The germline V gene has CDR1 GTSNPN and CDR2 SVGIG (reference sequence). In DNA, the CDR3 is TGTGCCTGGAGAGAGGGAGGGTGGTGGGATACGCAGTATTTT. Protein: CAWREGGWWDTQYF. Looking up the rest from reference TRBV30 and TRBJ2-3 gives the full variable domain: SQTIHQWPATLVQPVGSPLSLECTVEGTSNPNLYWYRQAAGRGLQLLFYSVGIGQISSEVPQNLSASRPQDRQFILSSKKLLLSDSGFYLCAWREGGWWDTQYFGPGTRLTVL.

The chain is built from TRBV29-1 and TRBJ1-2; no reliable D call. CDR1 SQVTM and CDR2 ANQGSEA come from the germline V gene. V was cut by 7 bases and J by 5 bases, with 11 bases left in between. The CDR3 has 11 residues. DNA of the CDR3: TGCAGCGCAGAGGAGGGTTATGGCTACACCTTC. Its translation is CSAEEGYGYTF.

The CDR3, as DNA: TGTGCCAGCAGCGTAGAGGGGAGGGGACTAGCGGCTACCTACAATGAGCAGTTCTTC. Its translation: CASSVEGRGLAATYNEQFF. The rearrangement joins TRBV9 to TRBJ2-1; 11 positions match TRBD2. J lost 2 bases, V lost 0 bases, and 10 bases had no gene match. Germline V gene sequence: CDR1 SGDLS, CDR2 YYNGEE. The CDR3 has 19 residues.

This clone occurred a few times. The chain joins TRBV5-1 to TRBJ2-1; TRBD1 might be the D (5 bases). The CDR3 extends over 15 amino acids. Trimming shortened V by 0 bases and J by 5 bases, and 12 bases separated the two germline ends. Germline assignment: CDR1 SGHRS and CDR2 YFSETQ. CDR3 in amino acids: CASSLEGVAHNEQFF. The CDR3 nucleotides read TGCGCCAGCAGCTTGGAAGGGGTCGCCCACAATGAGCAGTTCTTC.

This clone has a handful of counts. V gene TRBV5-1 combines with J gene TRBJ2-6; tentative D call: TRBD2 (5 bases). Germline CDR1 is SGHRS and CDR2 is YFSETQ. The V and J ends lost 1 base and 4 bases respectively, with 12 bases between them. The CDR3 consists of 16 residues. In nucleotides, the CDR3 is TGCGCCAGCAGCTTGTACACGGGGTCAGGGGCCAACGTCCTGACTTTC. Translation gives CASSLYTGSGANVLTF.

This clone has a handful of counts. The chain has TRBV7-2 and TRBJ2-7, with 9 bases that match TRBD2. This CDR3 is 15 amino acids long. The germline gives CDR1 SGHTA, CDR2 FQGNSA. V lost 3 bases, J lost 7 bases, and 10 bases stayed unmatched. As DNA, the CDR3 is TGTGCCAGCAGCTTCGGGCGGGAGGGCCATCGGGAGCAGTACTTC. Its translation is CASSFGREGHREQYF.

This clone showed up just a few times. This sequence joins TRBV7-2 and TRBJ2-3; 12 bases align to TRBD2. V shed 5 bases and J 4 bases; nucleotides not matched to a gene: 7. CDR3 length equals 16 residues. Germline CDR1 and CDR2: SGHTA and FQGNSA. This chain's CDR3 is CASSTRLAGESDTQYF. CDR3 nucleotides: TGTGCCAGCAGCACCAGACTAGCGGGGGAGTCAGATACGCAGTATTTT.

The sample holds a few counts of this clone. J is TRBJ2-7 and V is TRBV7-2; 10 nucleotides agree with TRBD2. The CDR3 runs 15 residues. The V and J ends lost 5 bases and 5 bases, in that order; junction bases with no gene match: 9. Germline-derived CDR1 and CDR2 are SGHTA and FQGNSA. For the CDR3, the DNA is TGTGCCAGCAGCCGGGGAGGGACTAGCGTGGACGAGCAGTACTTC. The encoded protein is CASSRGGTSVDEQYF.

V and J are TRBV28 and TRBJ2-6; D may be TRBD2 (6 bases). Trimming removed 5 bases from V and 0 bases from J, with 11 bases in between. This CDR3 comprises 16 residues. Germline V gene sequence: CDR1 MDHEN, CDR2 SYDVKM. CDR3 bases: TGTGCCAGCAGTCTTCCCGGGGGCTCTGGGGCCAACGTCCTGACTTTC. Its translation: CASSLPGGSGANVLTF.

This clone was seen only a few times. This chain joins TRBV7-9 and TRBJ2-2; D possibly corresponds to TRBD2 (6 bases). V was pared by 8 bases and J by 4 bases, with 8 bases between. The length of the CDR3 is 12 residues. Germline CDR1 SEHNR, CDR2 FQNEAQ (reference sequence). CDR3 loop: CASEEGTGELFF. CDR3 sequence (DNA): TGTGCCAGCGAGGAGGGCACCGGGGAGCTGTTTTTT.

The chain carries TRBV7-9 and TRBJ2-5; possibly TRBD1 for D (6 bases). Germline CDR1 and CDR2: SEHNR and FQNEAQ (reference sequence). V lost 5 bases and J lost 5, with 18 bases in between. This CDR3 is 15 amino acids long. CDR3 in amino acids: CASSLGAGIGETQYF. Written as DNA, the CDR3 is TGTGCCAGCAGCCTGGGGGCAGGGATAGGGGAGACCCAGTACTTC.

This chain connects TRBV18 to TRBJ1-2, with a tentative D call TRBD1 (6 bases). This CDR3 spans 14 amino acids. Germline V lookup: CDR1 KGHSH, CDR2 LQKENI. V lost 3 bases to trimming and J lost 0 bases, with 8 bases between them. CDR3 nucleotide sequence: TGTGCCAGCTCACCCGGACAGTCTAACTATGGCTACACCTTC. It specifies CASSPGQSNYGYTF. The full variable domain, its missing parts supplied by reference TRBV18 and TRBJ1-2, is NAGVMQNPRHLVRRRGQEARLRCSPMKGHSHVYWYRQLPEEGLKFMVYLQKENIIDESGMPKERFSAEFPKEGPSILRIQQVVRGDSAAYFCASSPGQSNYGYTFGSGTRLTVV.

The V call is TRBV2, the J call TRBJ2-7; 7 nucleotides align to TRBD2. CDR1 is SNHLY and CDR2 is FYNNEI in the germline V gene. The CDR3 consists of 13 residues. J lost 3 bases, V lost 8 bases, and 7 bases had no gene match. The CDR3: CASELTSRYEQYF. CDR3 nucleotides: TGTGCCAGCGAACTGACTAGCCGCTACGAGCAGTACTTC.

This clone was recorded a few times. The chain employs TRBV21-1 and TRBJ1-5. TRBV21-1 has pseudogene status. The CDR3 has 15 residues. The CDR3 nucleotides read TGTGCCAGCAGCACCCGGACTGATAGCAATCAGCCCCAGCATTTT. It encodes CASSTRTDSNQPQHF.

This clone was recorded a few times. For the CDR3, the DNA is TGTGCCAGTTTCAACTATTACAATGAGCAGTTCTTC. The encoded protein is CASFNYYNEQFF. This chain uses TRBV2 with TRBJ2-1, with D uncertain. The CDR3 spans 12 residues. V dropped 9 bases and J dropped 4 bases, with 10 bases sitting between them. Germline CDR1 SNHLY, CDR2 FYNNEI.

This clone was recorded a few times. The chain has TRBV5-1 and TRBJ2-3, with 10 positions matching TRBD1. V gave up 3 bases and J gave up 1 base; unmatched junction bases: 2. The CDR3 consists of 15 residues. Germline V gives CDR1 SGHRS, CDR2 YFSETQ. The CDR3: CASSWGTGGTDTQYF. CDR3 DNA: TGCGCCAGCAGCTGGGGGACAGGGGGCACAGATACGCAGTATTTT.

This clone was seen only a few times. The chain uses TRBV11-2 and TRBJ1-5; 9 nucleotides line up with TRBD1. The V gene end was trimmed by 0 bases and the J gene end by 14 bases; junction bases not matched to a gene: 5. This CDR3 region has 13 residues. Germline V lookup: CDR1 SGHAT, CDR2 FQNNGV. The CDR3: CASSLEPGQGKHF. CDR3 in DNA: TGTGCCAGCAGCTTAGAACCGGGACAGGGAAAGCATTTT.

In its sample, this clone was seen a few times. The chain has TRBV5-4 and TRBJ2-7; perhaps TRBD1 as D (5 bases). Trimming left V 4 bases short and J 2 bases short, with 10 bases between. There are 13 residues in the CDR3. The germline CDR1 and CDR2 sequences are SGHNT and YYREEE (reference sequence). CDR3 sequence reads: CASSLTTAYEQYF. The CDR3 nucleotides read TGTGCCAGCAGCCTAACGACAGCCTACGAGCAGTACTTC. Using reference TRBV5-4 and TRBJ2-7 for the parts outside the CDR3, the full variable domain is ETGVTQSPTHLIKTRGQQVTLRCSSQSGHNTVSWYQQALGQGPQFIFQYYREEENGRGNFPPRFSGLQFPNYSSELNVNALELDDSALYLCASSLTTAYEQYFGPGTRLTVT.

This clone was observed a few times. This sample includes further DNA sequences coding for the same CDR3. The CDR3 loop is CASSLQGMNTEAFF. CDR3 DNA: TGTGCCAGCAGCTTGCAGGGGATGAACACTGAAGCTTTCTTT. The rearrangement links TRBV7-9 to TRBJ1-1, with D possibly TRBD1 on 6 matching bases. This CDR3 is built from 14 residues. The V end was cut by 3 bases, the J end by 0 bases, with 8 bases between. From germline, CDR1 is SEHNR and CDR2 FQNEAQ (reference sequence).

The chain employs TRBV5-1 and TRBJ2-6, with D possibly being TRBD1 (6 bases). Germline CDR1 is SGHRS and CDR2 is YFSETQ. This CDR3 has 16 amino acids. The germline V and J ends were trimmed by 0 bases and 2 bases, with 9 bases remaining between them. CDR3 residues: CASSLEGTTGANVLTF. The CDR3 DNA sequence: TGCGCCAGCAGCTTGGAGGGGACAACTGGGGCCAACGTCCTGACTTTC. The full variable domain, its missing parts supplied by reference TRBV5-1 and TRBJ2-6, is KAGVTQTPRYLIKTRGQQVTLSCSPISGHRSVSWYQQTPGQGLQFLFEYFSETQRNKGNFPGRFSGRQFSNSRSEMNVSTLELGDSALYLCASSLEGTTGANVLTFGAGSRLTVL.

This clone was seen a handful of times. Germline and junction disagree at one end, which may indicate a read error. The chain recombines TRBV20-1 with TRBJ2-7; TRBD1 matches at 7 bases. Per the germline V gene, CDR1 is DFQATT and CDR2 is SNEGSKA (reference sequence). The CDR3 length is 10 residues. CDR3 coding DNA: TGCAGTGCTGGCCAAGGGCAGGGACAGTTC. As protein: CSAGQGQGQF.